The sequence of this T cell receptor beta chain was determined in a study of OX40 agonist ivuxolimab in advanced cancers. Study details: Patients took ivuxolimab, an agonistic anti-OX40 (CD134) antibody. Patients received ivuxolimab, an intravenous treatment, every 2 weeks at 0.01 to 10 mg/kg. Those treated in dose escalation had hepatocellular carcinoma, melanoma, renal cell cancer or head and neck cancer. General study results and limits: On average, CD8+ T cells had more expanded clones than CD4+.

The sample holds a few counts of this clone. Its antigen is not identified. This table comes from immunoSEQ multiplex PCR, and its TCRdb copy is limited to in-frame clones, with some not included. The table shows 44,000 or so clones, with approximately 91% occurring only once. The material was CD4+ or CD8+ T cells sorted from blood, obtained in a trial of the OX40 agonist ivuxolimab. This TCR came from an adult with an advanced solid tumor such as melanoma, head and neck, liver or kidney cancer.

CDR3 in amino acids: CASSLVAGGPFYEQYF. In DNA, the CDR3 is TGTGCCAGCAGCTTAGTAGCGGGAGGGCCGTTCTACGAGCAGTACTTC. The chain has TRBV7-2 and TRBJ2-7, with 11 bases fitting TRBD2. Germline V gene lookup returns CDR1 SGHTA and CDR2 FQGNSA. The length of the CDR3 is 16 residues. J lost 3 bases, V lost 1 base, and 5 bases had no gene match.